The rows below give T cell receptor beta chains drawn from one sample of a study of CD8+ T cells in alopecia areata. The repertoire was sequenced with immunoSEQ multiplex PCR; TCRdb's copy has only in-frame clones and lacks some. The top ten clones hold 1.7% of a sample with some 180,000 clones, around 63% of them seen once. Sequencing was performed on CD4+ T cells sorted from blood, taken at week 0. The receptors stem from a human donor with alopecia areata. CDR3s include the opening cysteine and the closing phenylalanine or tryptophan. A D gene is named only where the DNA matches it firmly. Clone size is shown for a subset of rows, as once, few, many or a class of expanded clone.

cdr3_aa	cdr3_nt	v_call	j_call	d_call	clone_size
CSAEGQKNTEAFF	TGCAGCGCGGAGGGACAGAAGAACACTGAAGCTTTCTTT	TRBV29-1	TRBJ1-1	TRBD1	NA
CASSGTGLAEQFF	TGTGCCAGCAGTGGGACAGGGCTAGCTGAGCAGTTCTTC	TRBV25-1	TRBJ2-1	TRBD1	NA
CAWSVRRLDEQFF	TGTGCCTGGAGTGTACGGCGGCTGGATGAGCAGTTCTTC	TRBV30	TRBJ2-1	NA	NA
CASSQATGQGQSSSYEQYF	TGCGCCAGCAGCCAAGCAACCGGACAGGGACAATCGAGCTCCTACGAGCAGTACTTC	TRBV4-3	TRBJ2-7	TRBD1	NA
CSVERPWVGRQETQYF	TGCAGCGTTGAAAGGCCGTGGGTGGGCAGGCAAGAGACCCAGTACTTC	TRBV29-1	TRBJ2-5	NA	few
CSVEDGRTEAFF	TGCAGCGTTGAAGATGGACGGACTGAAGCTTTCTTT	TRBV29-1	TRBJ1-1	NA	NA
CASRDNSGQPQHF	TGTGCCAGCAGGGATAACTCGGGTCAGCCCCAGCATTTT	TRBV6-5	TRBJ1-5	NA	NA
CASSGQGMNTEAFF	TGCGCCAGCAGCGGACAGGGCATGAACACTGAAGCTTTCTTT	TRBV5-1	TRBJ1-1	TRBD1	NA
CASSQGTGMRQYF	TGCGCCAGCAGCCAAGGGACAGGGATGAGACAGTACTTC	TRBV4-1	TRBJ2-7	TRBD1	NA
CASSFDSGANVLTF	TGTGCCAGCAGTTTTGACTCTGGGGCCAACGTCCTGACTTTC	TRBV27	TRBJ2-6	NA	NA
CASSLRGGARDGYTF	TGTGCCAGCAGCTTGCGCGGGGGCGCGAGGGATGGCTACACCTTC	TRBV5-6	TRBJ1-2	NA	once
CAWSAQPNEKLFF	TGTGCCTGGAGTGCCCAGCCTAATGAAAAACTGTTTTTT	TRBV30	TRBJ1-4	NA	NA
CASSVAGENYNEQFF	TGTGCCAGCAGCGTAGCCGGAGAAAACTACAATGAGCAGTTCTTC	TRBV9	TRBJ2-1	NA	NA
CASSSGLYTEAFF	TGTGCCAGCAGCTCGGGATTGTACACTGAAGCTTTCTTT	TRBV7-6	TRBJ1-1	NA	NA
CAISIEKDGYGYTF	TGTGCCATCAGTATAGAAAAAGACGGTTATGGCTACACCTTC	TRBV10-3	TRBJ1-2	NA	NA
CASSPRGVGTEAFF	TGTGCCAGCTCACCACGTGGAGTTGGCACTGAAGCTTTCTTT	TRBV18	TRBJ1-1	NA	few
CASSLLGNGYTF	TGTGCCAGCAGCTTACTTGGAAATGGCTACACCTTC	TRBV7-2	TRBJ1-2	NA	NA
CAWSRDSNQPQHF	TGTGCCTGGAGTCGCGACAGCAATCAGCCCCAGCATTTT	TRBV30	TRBJ1-5	NA	NA
CATSREEGPQHF	TGTGCCACCAGCAGAGAGGAGGGTCCCCAGCATTTT	TRBV15	TRBJ1-5	NA	NA
CAWNRGQRLNTEAFF	TGTGCCTGGAACAGGGGGCAACGGCTGAACACTGAAGCTTTCTTT	TRBV30	TRBJ1-1	TRBD1	NA
CASSRISAGANVLTF	TGTGCCAGCTCGAGGATTAGTGCTGGGGCCAACGTCCTGACTTTC	TRBV27	TRBJ2-6	NA	NA
CSVGDRRNTEAFF	TGCAGCGTTGGCGACAGGCGAAACACTGAAGCTTTCTTT	TRBV29-1	TRBJ1-1	NA	NA
CATLGQVRETQYF	TGTGCCACATTAGGACAGGTCCGAGAGACCCAGTACTTC	TRBV6-1	TRBJ2-5	TRBD1	NA
CATSRDIRGDQPQHF	TGTGCCACCAGCAGAGATATCAGGGGCGATCAGCCCCAGCATTTT	TRBV15	TRBJ1-5	NA	NA
CSVNGRWNEQFF	TGCAGCGTCAACGGCAGGTGGAATGAGCAGTTCTTC	TRBV29-1	TRBJ2-1	NA	NA
CASSVRNSYEQYF	TGTGCCAGCAGCGTTCGGAATTCCTACGAGCAGTACTTC	TRBV11-2	TRBJ2-7	NA	once
CAWTSGRGQFNSPLHF	TGTGCCTGGACCTCGGGCAGGGGCCAGTTTAATTCACCCCTCCACTTT	TRBV30	TRBJ1-6	NA	NA
CSVTRDSFDGYTF	TGCAGCGTTACTAGGGACAGCTTTGATGGCTACACCTTC	TRBV29-1	TRBJ1-2	TRBD1	NA
CASSYSGQTNTEAFF	TGTGCCAGCAGTTACTCAGGGCAAACGAACACTGAAGCTTTCTTT	TRBV6-5	TRBJ1-1	NA	NA
CASRPGQGVYGYTF	TGTGCCAGTAGACCGGGACAGGGAGTGTATGGCTACACCTTC	TRBV19	TRBJ1-2	TRBD1	NA
CAWSVLNGYTF	TGTGCCTGGAGTGTTCTCAATGGCTACACCTTC	TRBV30	TRBJ1-2	NA	NA
CASSLWTGEQYF	TGTGCCAGCAGCTTATGGACGGGGGAGCAGTACTTC	TRBV5-6	TRBJ2-7	NA	NA
CASSQDGRDWETQYF	TGCGCCAGCAGCCAAGATGGGCGGGATTGGGAGACCCAGTACTTC	TRBV4-3	TRBJ2-5	NA	NA
CAWSSGGGYTF	TGTGCCTGGAGCTCTGGGGGAGGCTACACCTTC	TRBV30	TRBJ1-2	NA	NA
CAWRTGEGTEAFF	TGTGCCTGGAGAACAGGGGAGGGAACTGAAGCTTTCTTT	TRBV30	TRBJ1-1	TRBD1	once